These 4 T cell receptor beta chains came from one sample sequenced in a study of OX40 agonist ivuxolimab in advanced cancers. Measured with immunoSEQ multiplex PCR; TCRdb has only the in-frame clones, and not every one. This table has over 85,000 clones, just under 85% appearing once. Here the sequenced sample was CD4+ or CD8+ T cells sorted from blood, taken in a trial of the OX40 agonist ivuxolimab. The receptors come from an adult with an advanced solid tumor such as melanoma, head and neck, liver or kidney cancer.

The DNA for the CDR3 is TGTGCCAGCAGCGGAGGGACAGGAGCCCGGCTGGGGGAAAAACTGTTTTTT. Translating it yields CASSGGTGARLGEKLFF. The chain uses TRBV5-4 and TRBJ1-4, with 8 bases aligning to TRBD1. CDR1 SGHNT and CDR2 YYREEE come from the germline V gene (reference sequence). This CDR3 comprises 17 residues. The trim removed 4 bases at V and 8 bases at J, leaving 16 bases unmatched.

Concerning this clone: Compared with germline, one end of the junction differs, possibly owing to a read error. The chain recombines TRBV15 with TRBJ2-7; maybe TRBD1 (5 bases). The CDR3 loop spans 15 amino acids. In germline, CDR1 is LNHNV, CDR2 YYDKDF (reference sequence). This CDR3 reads CAASRRQPGSYEQYF. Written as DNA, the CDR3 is TGTGCCGCCAGCAGGAGACAGCCGGGTAGCTACGAGCAGTACTTC.

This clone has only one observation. The CDR3 DNA reads as TGTGCCACATCGGACAGGGGTCTGGGATATAATTCACCCCTCCACTTT. It specifies CATSDRGLGYNSPLHF. The chain is built from TRBV15 and TRBJ1-6; TRBD1 agrees at 9 bases. The CDR3 has 16 residues. V dropped 9 bases and J dropped 4; count of bases not matched to a gene: 10. Germline assignment: CDR1 LNHNV and CDR2 YYDKDF (reference sequence). The full variable domain, its missing parts supplied by reference TRBV15 and TRBJ1-6, is DAMVIQNPRYQVTQFGKPVTLSCSQTLNHNVMYWYQQKSSQAPKLLFHYYDKDFNNEADTPDNFQSRRPNTSFCFLDIRSPGLGDTAMYLCATSDRGLGYNSPLHFGNGTRLTVT.

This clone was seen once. Here the CDR3 reads CASSHGTPPVDTQYF. In nucleotides, the CDR3 is TGCGCCAGCAGTCACGGGACACCCCCAGTAGATACGCAGTATTTT. The chain uses TRBV10-1 and TRBJ2-3; the D gene is possibly TRBD1 (6 bases). V was cut by 5 bases and J by 5 bases, with 17 bases left in between. The CDR3 covers 15 residues. From germline, CDR1 is WNHNN and CDR2 SYGVQD (reference sequence).